This T cell receptor (beta chain) originates from a study of cytomegalovirus exposure and HLA in healthy donors. This clone was seen only a few times. The PCR was carried out with 60 Vbeta primers and 13 Jbeta primers. Sequencing was performed with immunoSEQ multiplex PCR; in TCRdb, only in-frame clones are kept and a portion is missing. Of about 170,000 clones detected, approximately 70% appear once; the ten largest clones hold under 3%. The CDR3 totals 16 residues. With 3 bases removed from V and 8 bases from J, the gap between germline ends came to 20 bases. The germline CDR1 and CDR2 sequences are SEHNR and FQNEAQ (reference sequence).

The TCR was taken from a human donor in good health. The specimen sequenced was PBMCs. The rearrangement joins TRBV7-9 to TRBJ1-5, with D unresolved. CDR3 sequence: CASSLMGIEGGEPQHF. As DNA, the CDR3 is TGTGCCAGCAGCTTGATGGGGATTGAGGGTGGGGAGCCCCAGCATTTT. The full variable domain, in which reference TRBV7-9 and TRBJ1-5 provide the parts outside the CDR3, is DTGVSQNPRHKITKRGQNVTFRCDPISEHNRLYWYRQTLGQGPEFLTYFQNEAQLEKSRLLSDRFSAERPKGSFSTLEIQRTEQGDSAMYLCASSLMGIEGGEPQHFGDGTRLSIL.